Shown below are 19 T cell receptor beta chains from a single sample sequenced in a study of response to subunit inactivated influenza vaccine. TCRdb reprocessed the RT-PCR reads via MiXCR and lists one record per CDR3 protein. Of about 170,000 distinct CDR3 sequences listed, around a tenth are singletons. The sample in question was CD8+ T cells sorted from PBMCs, obtained 23 to 25 months after vaccination. The origin of the receptors is a man between 50 and 70 years old who received an inactivated influenza vaccine.

The chain links TRBV6-5 to TRBJ1-2, with TRBD1 matching 9 bases. Germline V gives CDR1 MNHEY, CDR2 SVGAGI. After removal of 4 bases from V and 3 bases from J, the junction contained 3 bases not matched to a gene. This CDR3 has 14 residues. The CDR3 bases are TGTGCCAGCAGTTGGGGACAGGGTGACTATGGCTACACCTTC. Its protein product is CASSWGQGDYGYTF.

This clonotype has at least ten counts. The V and J genes are TRBV5-1 and TRBJ2-7, with 8 bases aligning to TRBD2. CDR3 size: 17 residues. Trimming removed 0 bases from V and 0 bases from J; junction bases left unmatched: 8. In germline, CDR1 is SGHRS, CDR2 YFSETQ. In DNA, the CDR3 is TGCGCCAGCAGCTTGGTTGGGACTAGTTCTCACTCCTACGAGCAGTACTTC. Protein sequence: CASSLVGTSSHSYEQYF. Supplemented by reference TRBV5-1 and TRBJ2-7, the full variable domain reads KAGVTQTPRYLIKTRGQQVTLSCSPISGHRSVSWYQQTPGQGLQFLFEYFSETQRNKGNFPGRFSGRQFSNSRSEMNVSTLELGDSALYLCASSLVGTSSHSYEQYFGPGTRLTVT.

This chain uses TRBV4-3 with TRBJ2-1; TRBD2 aligns across 7 bases. V shed 0 bases, J shed 10 bases, and the junction held 6 bases outside the gene matches. The CDR3 totals 14 residues. CDR1 and CDR2 from the germline V gene are LGHNA and YSLEER. The CDR3 protein is CASSQDFRGEEQFF. The DNA of the CDR3 is TGCGCCAGCAGCCAAGATTTTCGGGGGGAGGAGCAGTTCTTC.

This clonotype was counted once. The V gene is TRBV4-1, the J gene TRBJ2-5, with D perhaps TRBD2 (5 bases). The germline CDR1 and CDR2 sequences are MGHRA and YSYEKL. V was shortened by 1 base and J by 6 bases, with 12 bases between the two germline ends. This CDR3 contains 14 residues. The CDR3 sequence: CASSQVGGWKTQYF. CDR3 bases: TGCGCCAGCAGCCAAGTAGGAGGTTGGAAGACCCAGTACTTC.

The sample holds a few counts of this clonotype. The chain recombines TRBV12-3 or TRBV12-4 with TRBJ2-5; 12 nucleotides align to TRBD2. The junction had 6 bases not matched to a gene; V was cut back by 5 bases and J by 5 bases. The CDR3 is 15 residues long. CDR3 residues: CASSPRTSGVETQYF. CDR3 nucleotide sequence: TGTGCCAGCAGTCCTCGGACTAGCGGGGTTGAGACCCAGTACTTC.

The chain uses TRBV4-3 and TRBJ1-1, with D possibly matching TRBD1 (5 bases). Trimming removed 1 base at V and 1 base at J, with 10 bases between. The CDR3 spans 15 residues. CDR1 LGHNA and CDR2 YSLEER come from the germline V gene. The CDR3 coding sequence is TGCGCCAGCAGCCAAGGTTGGGGGACGAACACTGAAGCTTTCTTT. Residues: CASSQGWGTNTEAFF.

This clonotype has more than one count but fewer than ten. The chain recombines TRBV9 with TRBJ2-2; D is possibly TRBD1 (6 bases). Germline CDR1 is SGDLS and CDR2 is YYNGEE. This CDR3 spans 13 amino acids. Trimming removed 3 bases at V and 5 bases at J, with 8 bases between. The CDR3 nucleotides read TGTGCCAGCAGCGCTACAGGGACCGGGGAGCTGTTTTTT. Translated: CASSATGTGELFF.

This chain uses TRBV11-2 with TRBJ2-5; D is undetermined. The V gene lost 0 bases and the J gene lost 2 bases, with 10 bases spanning the gap. The germline V gene has CDR1 SGHAT and CDR2 FQNNGV. The CDR3 consists of 15 residues. Written as DNA, the CDR3 is TGTGCCAGCAGCTTAGATCCGGCCTTGCAAGAGACCCAGTACTTC. Translating it yields CASSLDPALQETQYF.

This clonotype was counted only a few times. The chain links TRBV7-9 to TRBJ1-1; D not certain. The length of the CDR3 is 14 residues. Trimming shortened V by 3 bases and J by 1 base, and 9 bases separated the two germline ends. Germline values: CDR1 SEHNR, CDR2 FQNEAQ (reference sequence). In DNA form, the CDR3 reads TGTGCCAGCAGCTTTGCAGCATCGAACACTGAAGCTTTCTTT. Encoded protein: CASSFAASNTEAFF.

J is TRBJ2-5 and V is TRBV4-1; D might be TRBD2 (5 bases). The CDR3 spans 14 residues. V lost 0 bases, J lost 5 bases, and 10 bases lay in between. Germline V gives CDR1 MGHRA, CDR2 YSYEKL. The CDR3 reads CASSQEGGEETQYF. The DNA for the CDR3 is TGCGCCAGCAGCCAAGAGGGTGGGGAGGAGACCCAGTACTTC.

This clonotype occurred many times. The CDR3, as DNA: TGTGCCAGCAGATGGGGGGCGCATGAGCAGTTCTTC. It translates to CASRWGAHEQFF. The chain uses TRBV12-3 or TRBV12-4 and TRBJ2-1, with D perhaps being TRBD1 or TRBD2 (6 bases each). The CDR3 runs to 12 residues. With 6 bases removed from V and 8 bases from J, the gap between germline ends came to 11 bases.

For the CDR3, the DNA is TGTGCCAGCAGTTTCAGCAGGGCCGGGGAGCTGTTTTTT. Protein product: CASSFSRAGELFF. The chain carries TRBV27 and TRBJ2-2; D is perhaps TRBD1 (5 bases). The V gene lost 3 bases and the J gene lost 6 bases, with 8 bases spanning the gap. Germline V gives CDR1 MNHEY, CDR2 SMNVEV (reference sequence). The CDR3 runs to 13 residues.

This clonotype was counted a few times. The V and J genes are TRBV20-1 and TRBJ2-1; D possibly uses TRBD1 or TRBD2 (6 bases each). The germline V gene encodes CDR1 DFQATT and CDR2 SNEGSKA (reference sequence). Trimming stripped 3 bases from V and 12 bases from J, with 18 bases between. The CDR3 covers 13 residues. CDR3 in amino acids: CSARRRGPARQFF. Here the CDR3 DNA reads TGCAGTGCTAGGAGACGGGGGCCAGCCCGGCAGTTCTTC.

This clonotype was counted many times. The chain has TRBV2 and TRBJ2-1, with TRBD2 matching 13 bases. CDR3 length: 15 amino acids. V gave up 9 bases and J gave up 3 bases; unmatched junction bases: 5. CDR1 is SNHLY, CDR2 FYNNEI, per germline. This CDR3 is CARRGLAGHYNEQFF. CDR3 in DNA: TGTGCCAGACGGGGACTAGCGGGACACTACAATGAGCAGTTCTTC.

This clonotype turned up a few times. V usage is TRBV7-9 and J usage is TRBJ2-3; D unclear. Germline CDR1 SEHNR, CDR2 FQNEAQ (reference sequence). The CDR3 runs to 14 residues. V lost 5 bases to trimming and J lost 0 bases, with 9 bases between them. The CDR3 DNA sequence: TGTGCCAGCAGCCCCACCACTAGCACAGATACGCAGTATTTT. As protein: CASSPTTSTDTQYF. Full variable domain (outside the CDR3, taken from reference TRBV7-9 and TRBJ2-3): DTGVSQNPRHKITKRGQNVTFRCDPISEHNRLYWYRQTLGQGPEFLTYFQNEAQLEKSRLLSDRFSAERPKGSFSTLEIQRTEQGDSAMYLCASSPTTSTDTQYFGPGTRLTVL.

The CDR3 here is CSVGRTSGPTDTQYF. The CDR3 bases are TGCAGCGTTGGGCGGACTAGCGGCCCCACAGATACGCAGTATTTT. The V gene is TRBV29-1, the J gene TRBJ2-3, with TRBD2 matching 10 bases. CDR3 length: 15 residues. The trim removed 4 bases at V and 2 bases at J, leaving 6 bases unmatched. Germline V gene lookup returns CDR1 SQVTM and CDR2 ANQGSEA.

This clonotype was found many times. One junction end does not reproduce the germline sequence, and a read error may be involved. The chain recombines TRBV28 with TRBJ2-3; D is unresolved. Germline assignment: CDR1 MDHEN and CDR2 SYDVKM. The CDR3 runs to 14 residues. This CDR3 is CASSLAGSTDTQYF. Written as DNA, the CDR3 is TGCGCCAGCAGCTTGGCCGGCAGCACAGATACGCAGTATTTT. The full variable domain, completed using reference TRBV28 and TRBJ2-3, is DVKVTQSSRYLVKRTGEKVFLECVQDMDHENMFWYRQDPGLGLRLIYFSYDVKMKEKGDIPEGYSVSREKKERFSLILESASTNQTSMYLCASSLAGSTDTQYFGPGTRLTVL.

This clonotype was picked up a small number of times. The gene calls are TRBV7-9 and TRBJ2-7; D is possibly TRBD1 (5 bases). Germline-derived CDR1 and CDR2 are SEHNR and FQNEAQ (reference sequence). V lost 8 bases and J 0 bases, leaving 11 bases between the germline ends. The CDR3 covers 13 residues. CDR3 loop: CASDDSNSYEQYF. CDR3 nucleotides: TGTGCCAGCGACGACAGTAACTCCTACGAGCAGTACTTC.

The chain has TRBV11-2 and TRBJ2-2, with D perhaps TRBD2 (5 bases). V shed 6 bases and J shed 5 bases, with 19 bases lying between them. Germline V lookup: CDR1 SGHAT, CDR2 FQNNGV. This CDR3 comprises 16 residues. This chain's CDR3 is CASSQLVGMGTGELFF. The CDR3 DNA is TGTGCCAGCAGTCAACTAGTGGGAATGGGAACCGGGGAGCTGTTTTTT.